This TCR beta chain was profiled in a study of T cells in Graves' hyperthyroidism and ophthalmopathy. Remarks on this clonotype: Its matching antigen is unknown.

The V end was cut by 4 bases, the J end by 6 bases, with 12 bases between. The CDR3 spans 14 residues. The germline V gene has CDR1 SNHLY and CDR2 FYNNEI. There were TCR beta CDR3 regions amplified from RNA transcripts. Using the HTBI primer set, a first-round RT-PCR was run on the TCR CDR3. TCRdb re-analysed the multiplex PCR reads in MiXCR, keeping a single row per CDR3 protein. Of fewer than 900,000 distinct CDR3 sequences in the sample, around a sixth were seen once. General study points: In blood, most of the thyroid clonotypes expanded above 0.001 were also present.

The clonotype comes from a woman aged 50 to 60 with Graves' hyperthyroidism that later progressed to Graves' ophthalmopathy. The specimen was blood. The rearrangement uses TRBV2 and TRBJ2-2; no definite D call. The CDR3 reads CASSVLIRAGELFF. CDR3 in DNA: TGTGCCAGCAGTGTTTTGATTAGGGCCGGGGAGCTGTTTTTT. Based on the CDR3 plus reference TRBV2 and TRBJ2-2, the full variable domain is EPEVTQTPSHQVTQMGQEVILRCVPISNHLYFYWYRQILGQKVEFLVSFYNNEISEKSEIFDDQFSVERPDGSNFTLKIRSTKLEDSAMYFCASSVLIRAGELFFGEGSRLTVL.